Below, one T cell receptor (beta chain) is given with its context. This sample was included in a study of OX40 agonist ivuxolimab in advanced cancers. Study background: Therapy given before enrollment (anti-PD-1, anti-PD-L1 or anti-CTLA-4) was allowed, and over 35% had some.

The method was immunoSEQ multiplex PCR; TCRdb's version includes in-frame clones alone and lacks a portion of them. Among around 65,000 clones, 85% to 95% were seen once, and the ten largest hold about an eighth. This CDR3 region has 12 residues. Germline V gives CDR1 LNHDA, CDR2 SQIVND (reference sequence). V was clipped by 3 bases and J by 4 bases; unmatched bases: 0. The chain uses TRBV19 and TRBJ2-7, with TRBD2 matching 7 bases. This TCR was sampled from an adult with an advanced solid tumor such as melanoma, head and neck, liver or kidney cancer. Sample: CD4+ or CD8+ T cells sorted from blood, taken in a trial of the OX40 agonist ivuxolimab. CDR3 in DNA: TGTGCCAGTAGTATGCGGGGGTACGAGCAGTACTTC. Translation gives CASSMRGYEQYF.